The entry that follows covers one T cell receptor beta chain sequence. This clone is classified as medium-sized (0.01 to 0.1%). Its antigen is currently not known. Base qualities are missing; no much larger clone stands one base away. No patient had received any treatment before thyroid surgery. The study retrospectively analysed patient clinical samples collected from about 2012 to 2018 using T-cell receptor beta sequencing. The data are from a study of metastatic and nonmetastatic thyroid tumors (dated by TCRdb to about 2020). In the study overall: The researchers compared repertoires between peripheral blood samples and tumor or nodule tissue samples from patients with malignant or benign thyroid disease. The full study reports these points: TCR beta diversity was reported as significantly higher in malignant tumors than in benign nodules, in both blood and tumor samples.

Receptor amplification or capture employed PCR. TCRdb names Illumina HiSeq 4000 as the instrument used. High-throughput sequencing was used to profile the TCR beta-chain CDR3 region of each patient. The authors' analysis ran thus. Drawing on CDR3 differences between clinicopathological groups, the researchers built a classifier meant to tell apart patients with distant-metastatic papillary thyroid cancer. The Shannon index was used to measure repertoire diversity, and the Morisita-Horn index was used to measure how similar tumor and blood repertoires were. In TCRdb, the public reads were trimmed at Q25 with fastp and aligned with MiXCR, with productive beta chains retained. TCRdb assigned the V and J calls; the authors' analysis was not used. The sample profile shows 7,000 or so clones; roughly 18% of them were found once. The ten largest clones take up around 24% of the sample. The germline V gene yields SNHLY for CDR1 and FYNNEI for CDR2. V loses 6 bases, J loses 4 bases, and the germline ends lie 5 bases apart. The CDR3 starts with the cysteine, ends with the phenylalanine, and has 11 residues. The entry retains the CDR3 DNA only, 33 bases that are in frame from base 1.

The V and J genes are TRBV2 and TRBJ2-3; a confident D gene designation cannot be given. The sequence derives from a male donor with papillary thyroid cancer or a benign thyroid nodule (not recorded which). Some clones in this sample may be carry-over from other donors' samples. Input material: adjacent normal tissue. The CDR3 loop reads CASRSADTQYF. The nucleotides read TGTGCCAGCAGATCCGCAGATACGCAGTATTTT.